This passage covers 30 T cell receptor beta chains from one sample sequenced in a study of CD8+CD57+ T cells in acquired aplastic anemia. Genomic DNA was employed as the template in profiling TCR beta VDJ and CDR3. TCRdb analysed the reads with MiXCR anew, one entry per CDR3 protein. The sample contains tens of thousands of distinct CDR3 sequences, 76% of which appear only once. Sequencing was done on a sample of sorted CD4+, CD8+, or CD8+CD57+ T cells (not recorded which) from PBMCs. Every receptor here comes from a human donor in good health, serving as a control.

V gene TRBV7-9 combines with J gene TRBJ2-2, with no clear D. This CDR3 spans 12 amino acids. With 5 bases removed from V and 6 bases from J, the gap between germline ends came to 7 bases. The V gene's germline CDR1 is SEHNR and CDR2 FQNEAQ (reference sequence). CDR3 region: CASSLFPGELFF. The CDR3 nucleotides read TGTGCCAGCAGCCTCTTCCCCGGGGAGCTGTTTTTT.

As DNA, the CDR3 is TGTGCCAGCAGCATGGGACAGAGCTCCTACGAGCAGTACTTC. As protein: CASSMGQSSYEQYF. The rearrangement links TRBV7-6 to TRBJ2-7; 7 nucleotides align to TRBD1. In germline, CDR1 is SGHVS, CDR2 FNYEAQ. Unmatched junction bases numbered 4, after V lost 5 bases and J lost 0 bases. The CDR3 has 14 amino acids. The full variable domain, in which reference TRBV7-6 and TRBJ2-7 provide the parts outside the CDR3, is GAGVSQSPRYKVTKRGQDVALRCDPISGHVSLYWYRQALGQGPEFLTYFNYEAQQDKSGLPNDRFSAERPEGSISTLTIQRTEQRDSAMYRCASSMGQSSYEQYFGPGTRLTVT.

The chain joins TRBV7-9 to TRBJ2-1; D not certain. V lost 6 bases and J 4 bases, leaving 10 bases between the germline ends. From germline, CDR1 is SEHNR and CDR2 FQNEAQ (reference sequence). This CDR3 comprises 13 residues. The CDR3 nucleotides read TGTGCCAGCAGTGGCGGTGGGTACAATGAGCAGTTCTTC. Amino acids: CASSGGGYNEQFF.

CDR3 coding DNA: TGTGCCAGCAGTTACTCTTGGGCCCTCACAGATACGCAGTATTTT. It codes for CASSYSWALTDTQYF. V gene TRBV12-3 or TRBV12-4 combines with J gene TRBJ2-3; D not certain. The V end lost 4 bases, the J end lost 2 bases, and 13 bases lay between the germline ends. The CDR3 covers 15 residues.

The rearrangement uses TRBV11-1 and TRBJ2-3; the D gene is possibly TRBD2 (5 bases). The germline V gene encodes CDR1 SGHAT and CDR2 FQDESV (reference sequence). The CDR3 is 17 residues long. The V end was cut by 0 bases, the J end by 0 bases, with 13 bases between. The CDR3 spells CASSLAAGPRSTDTQYF. The DNA of the CDR3 is TGTGCCAGCAGCTTAGCGGCGGGTCCACGTAGCACAGATACGCAGTATTTT.

The chain has TRBV6-5 and TRBJ1-2, with TRBD1 as a possible D gene (5 bases). The CDR3 totals 14 residues. The V end lost 2 bases, the J end lost 7 bases, and 14 bases lay between the germline ends. Germline V CDR1 and CDR2: MNHEY, SVGAGI. The CDR3 coding sequence is TGTGCCAGCAGTTACGGCTCAGGGCTTGGTGGCTACACCTTC. The encoded protein is CASSYGSGLGGYTF.

The chain recombines TRBV11-2 with TRBJ2-3, with 13 bases matching TRBD2. Per the germline V gene, CDR1 is SGHAT and CDR2 is FQNNGV. The length of the CDR3 is 16 residues. V shed 5 bases and J 2 bases; nucleotides not matched to a gene: 4. DNA for the CDR3: TGTGCCAGCAGCCCCGGACTAGCGGGGGACACAGATACGCAGTATTTT. It specifies CASSPGLAGDTDTQYF.

This chain links TRBV15 with TRBJ1-2, with D possibly TRBD1 on 5 matching bases. Between the trimmed V and J ends, which lost 1 base and 4 bases, there was a span of 13 bases. Germline loops: CDR1 LNHNV, CDR2 YYDKDF (reference sequence). The CDR3 is made up of 15 amino acids. The CDR3 coding sequence is TGTGCCACCAGCAGAGGGGACTCGATGGCCTATGGCTACACCTTC. Its translation: CATSRGDSMAYGYTF.

The chain joins TRBV7-3 to TRBJ2-2, with TRBD1 identical over 7 bases. Unmatched junction bases numbered 11, after V lost 5 bases and J lost 5 bases. The CDR3 totals 16 residues. CDR1 is SGHTA and CDR2 is FQGTGA in the germline V gene. CDR3 residues: CASSPRTGRTTGELFF. The CDR3 nucleotides read TGTGCCAGCAGCCCGCGGACAGGACGTACGACCGGGGAGCTGTTTTTT.

The V call is TRBV5-1, the J call TRBJ2-1; D perhaps matches TRBD1 (6 bases). V was shortened by 0 bases and J by 7 bases, with 14 bases between the two germline ends. Germline assignment: CDR1 SGHRS and CDR2 YFSETQ. The CDR3 runs 15 residues. The CDR3 loop reads CASSLGAGVLNEQFF. The CDR3 bases are TGCGCCAGCAGCTTGGGGGCAGGGGTCCTTAATGAGCAGTTCTTC. Complete variable domain (other parts from reference TRBV5-1 and TRBJ2-1): KAGVTQTPRYLIKTRGQQVTLSCSPISGHRSVSWYQQTPGQGLQFLFEYFSETQRNKGNFPGRFSGRQFSNSRSEMNVSTLELGDSALYLCASSLGAGVLNEQFFGPGTRLTVL.

The rearrangement joins TRBV7-9 to TRBJ1-4; D gene unclear. V was pared by 5 bases and J by 2 bases, with 12 bases between. This CDR3 contains 15 residues. Germline V gene sequence: CDR1 SEHNR, CDR2 FQNEAQ (reference sequence). CDR3 nucleotides: TGTGCCAGCAGCGCGCTCAGGATGACTAATGAAAAACTGTTTTTT. Translated, it gives CASSALRMTNEKLFF.

The chain combines TRBV19 with TRBJ2-5; 8 bases fit TRBD2. Germline CDR1 reads LNHDA; CDR2 reads SQIVND (reference sequence). Trimming removed 4 bases from V and 0 bases from J; junction bases left unmatched: 4. The CDR3 spans 15 residues. The CDR3 DNA follows: TGTGCCAGTAGTACCCAGCGGGGGTACCAAGAGACCCAGTACTTC. Its translation is CASSTQRGYQETQYF.

This chain joins TRBV15 and TRBJ1-1, with D unresolved. Trimming pared 6 bases from V and 0 bases from J, leaving 5 bases between. CDR3 length equals 12 residues. Germline V gives CDR1 LNHNV, CDR2 YYDKDF (reference sequence). The CDR3 bases are TGTGCCACCAGGGGCTTGAACACTGAAGCTTTCTTT. Protein sequence: CATRGLNTEAFF.

The gene calls are TRBV15 and TRBJ2-7; the match to TRBD2 covers 13 bases. Germline V gene data show CDR1 as LNHNV and CDR2 as YYDKDF (reference sequence). V gave up 4 bases and J gave up 6 bases; unmatched junction bases: 6. The CDR3 length is 15 residues. CDR3 sequence reads: CATSIRTSGSSEQYF. The CDR3 DNA follows: TGTGCCACCAGCATAAGGACTAGCGGGAGTTCCGAGCAGTACTTC.

This sequence joins TRBV10-3 and TRBJ2-7; maybe TRBD1 (5 bases). The CDR3 covers 14 residues. With 10 bases removed from V and 3 bases from J, the gap between germline ends came to 19 bases. Germline assignment: CDR1 ENHRY and CDR2 SYGVKD. The CDR3 loop is CATQRGQGVYEQYF. CDR3 nucleotide sequence: TGTGCCACCCAGCGCGGACAAGGGGTCTACGAGCAGTACTTC.

The genes are TRBV10-2 and TRBJ2-3; 8 nucleotides line up with TRBD2. Germline values: CDR1 WSHSY, CDR2 SAAADI. This CDR3 comprises 16 residues. J gave up 0 bases and V 4 bases, and 6 bases lay outside the gene matches. This CDR3 reads CASSALLAGSTDTQYF. In DNA form, the CDR3 reads TGCGCCAGCAGTGCGCTTCTAGCGGGCAGCACAGATACGCAGTATTTT.

The chain has TRBV10-3 and TRBJ1-6; D uncertain. The CDR3 has 12 amino acids. Germline CDR1 ENHRY, CDR2 SYGVKD. Trimming took 3 bases from V and 9 from J, leaving 6 bases between them. The CDR3 spells CAISDMGSPLHF. Here the CDR3 DNA reads TGTGCCATCAGTGACATGGGTTCACCCCTCCACTTT.

Only one count was recorded for this clonotype. The V and J genes are TRBV19 and TRBJ1-1; D is undetermined. The CDR3 is made up of 13 amino acids. V shed 3 bases and J shed 0 bases, with 5 bases lying between them. The germline V gene encodes CDR1 LNHDA and CDR2 SQIVND (reference sequence). The CDR3 reads CASSISMNTEAFF. The CDR3, as DNA: TGTGCCAGTAGTATTAGCATGAACACTGAAGCTTTCTTT.

This chain joins TRBV10-3 and TRBJ2-3; 7 bases are a match to TRBD2. Germline values: CDR1 ENHRY, CDR2 SYGVKD. The V and J ends lost 10 bases and 6 bases, in that order; junction bases with no gene match: 4. CDR3 size: 11 residues. The CDR3 DNA reads TGTGCCACGTGGACTAGGGATACGCAGTATTTT. Protein: CATWTRDTQYF.

J is TRBJ2-7 and V is TRBV19; D gene ambiguous. V was cut by 5 bases and J by 3 bases, with 2 bases left in between. Germline V lookup: CDR1 LNHDA, CDR2 SQIVND (reference sequence). CDR3 length: 10 residues. The CDR3 region is CASSRYEQYF. CDR3 coding DNA: TGTGCCAGTAGTCGCTACGAGCAGTACTTC. Variable domain in full (rest from reference TRBV19 and TRBJ2-7): DGGITQSPKYLFRKEGQNVTLSCEQNLNHDAMYWYRQDPGQGLRLIYYSQIVNDFQKGDIAEGYSVSREKKESFPLTVTSAQKNPTAFYLCASSRYEQYFGPGTRLTVT.

The rearrangement uses TRBV7-6 and TRBJ1-5; no clear D gene. Trimming pared 4 bases from V and 6 bases from J, leaving 10 bases between. The V gene's germline CDR1 is SGHVS and CDR2 FNYEAQ. This CDR3 spans 13 amino acids. Written as DNA, the CDR3 is TGTGCCAGCAGCTCGGGTGGGAGTCAGCCCCAGCATTTT. Translating it yields CASSSGGSQPQHF.

This clonotype ranks as medium-sized. The gene calls are TRBV29-1 and TRBJ2-7, with D maybe TRBD2 (6 bases). Germline V gene sequence: CDR1 SQVTM, CDR2 ANQGSEA. The CDR3 is 15 residues long. Trimming left V 7 bases short and J 2 bases short, with 21 bases between. The CDR3 nucleotides are TGCAGCGCTACCCCGGGGGTTTCCCTCCCCTACGAGCAGTACTTC. Residues: CSATPGVSLPYEQYF.

The gene calls are TRBV2 and TRBJ1-1; D is undetermined. CDR1 is SNHLY and CDR2 is FYNNEI in the germline V gene. This CDR3 is built from 11 residues. V was pared by 5 bases and J by 7 bases, with 8 bases between. This CDR3 reads CASSRTGEAFF. The CDR3 DNA follows: TGTGCCAGCAGTAGGACGGGTGAAGCTTTCTTT.

The chain combines TRBV20-1 with TRBJ2-1; no reliable D call. Germline assignment: CDR1 DFQATT and CDR2 SNEGSKA (reference sequence). This CDR3 has 11 residues. Trimming cost V 6 bases and J 5 bases, with 8 bases left between them. The CDR3 nucleotides read TGCAGTGCACGGACGAACAATGAGCAGTTCTTC. The encoded protein is CSARTNNEQFF.

The chain carries TRBV4-3 and TRBJ1-2; 8 positions agree with TRBD1. The CDR3 loop spans 14 amino acids. Germline V lookup: CDR1 LGHNA, CDR2 YSLEER. The V segment lost 6 bases and the J segment 7 bases; nucleotides outside the gene matches: 10. CDR3 sequence (DNA): TGCGCCAGCAGTCCCGGGGCAGGGGGCTCTGGCTACACCTTC. Its translation is CASSPGAGGSGYTF.

The V gene is TRBV19, the J gene TRBJ1-2; maybe TRBD1 (5 bases). The V gene's germline CDR1 is LNHDA and CDR2 SQIVND (reference sequence). The length of the CDR3 is 15 residues. The V end lost 5 bases, the J end lost 0 bases, and 13 bases lay between the germline ends. Written as DNA, the CDR3 is TGTGCCAGTAGTCCGACGACAGCAGCTAACTATGGCTACACCTTC. Translated, it gives CASSPTTAANYGYTF.

This chain joins TRBV10-3 and TRBJ1-1; D unresolved. Germline CDR1 ENHRY, CDR2 SYGVKD. V was pared by 6 bases and J by 6 bases, with 14 bases between. The CDR3 runs 13 residues. CDR3 DNA: TGTGCCATCAGCATGACGCCAATCTCTGAAGCTTTCTTT. The encoded protein is CAISMTPISEAFF.

J is TRBJ2-7 and V is TRBV30, with TRBD2 identical over 8 bases. CDR1 and CDR2 (germline): GTSNPN, SVGIG (reference sequence). After removal of 4 bases from V and 5 bases from J, the junction contained 10 bases not matched to a gene. The CDR3 is 14 residues long. The CDR3 reads CAWTLSGVGHEQYF. The CDR3 DNA reads as TGTGCCTGGACACTTAGCGGGGTCGGACACGAGCAGTACTTC.

This chain connects TRBV10-2 to TRBJ2-3; D might be TRBD1 (6 bases). The CDR3 is made up of 18 amino acids. Looked up from germline, CDR1 is WSHSY and CDR2 is SAAADI. Between the trimmed V and J ends, which lost 4 bases and 1 base, there was a span of 21 bases. In DNA, the CDR3 is TGCGCCAGCAGTGGACCTATCGGGACACCCGAGCGCACAGATACGCAGTATTTT. Encoded protein: CASSGPIGTPERTDTQYF.

In the case of this clonotype: The junction departs from the called germline gene at one end, perhaps through a read error. The chain recombines TRBV11-2 with TRBJ2-5; TRBD2 matches at 11 bases. The CDR3 runs 16 residues. Germline assignment: CDR1 SGHAT and CDR2 FQNNGV. CDR3 sequence reads: CTSSPGSGGAGETQYF. Written as DNA, the CDR3 is TGTACCAGCAGCCCAGGTAGCGGGGGGGCCGGGGAGACCCAGTACTTC.